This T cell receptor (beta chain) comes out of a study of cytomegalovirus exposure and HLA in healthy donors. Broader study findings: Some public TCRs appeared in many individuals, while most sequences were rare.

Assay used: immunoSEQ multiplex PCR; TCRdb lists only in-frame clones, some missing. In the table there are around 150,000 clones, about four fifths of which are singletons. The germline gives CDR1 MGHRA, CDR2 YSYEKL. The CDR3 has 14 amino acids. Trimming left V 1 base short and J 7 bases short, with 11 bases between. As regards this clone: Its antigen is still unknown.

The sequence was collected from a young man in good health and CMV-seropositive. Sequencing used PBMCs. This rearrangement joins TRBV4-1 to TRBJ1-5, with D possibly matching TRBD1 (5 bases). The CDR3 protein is CASSQAQGGQPQHF. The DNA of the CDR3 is TGCGCCAGCAGCCAAGCGCAGGGAGGGCAGCCCCAGCATTTT.